The rows below give T cell receptor beta chains drawn from one sample of a study of radiotherapy plus CTLA-4 blockade in lung cancer. Assay used: immunoSEQ multiplex PCR; TCRdb lists only in-frame clones, some missing. Here the sample spans over 45,000 clones, around 79% being singletons. The source material was peripheral blood, sampled from a patient treated with radiotherapy plus ipilimumab. All receptors come from a human donor with non-small cell lung cancer who had a complete response to radiotherapy plus ipilimumab. Both conserved end residues are part of each CDR3. D genes are given only for firm matches. Clone size appears in some rows only: once, few, many, or a class for an expanded clone.

d_gene: TRBD1
j_gene: TRBJ1-2
abundance: -
v_gene: TRBV6-5
CDR3nt: TGTGCCAGCACCGGACAGGGCCAAGGAAATGGCTACACCTTC
CDR3aa: CASTGQGQGNGYTF

d_gene: -
j_gene: TRBJ2-3
abundance: -
v_gene: TRBV7-2
CDR3nt: TGTGCCAGCAGCTTAGAACAGGGACCCTCGGGAGATACGCAGTATTTT
CDR3aa: CASSLEQGPSGDTQYF

d_gene: TRBD1
j_gene: TRBJ2-5
abundance: -
v_gene: TRBV11-2
CDR3nt: TGTGCCAGCAGCTTAGTAACAGGGGGCGAGACCCAGTACTTC
CDR3aa: CASSLVTGGETQYF

d_gene: TRBD2
j_gene: TRBJ2-3
abundance: -
v_gene: TRBV5-1
CDR3nt: TGCGCCAGCGGACTAGCGGGGGGCACTACAGATACGCAGTATTTT
CDR3aa: CASGLAGGTTDTQYF

d_gene: TRBD2
j_gene: TRBJ2-2
abundance: -
v_gene: TRBV10-3
CDR3nt: TGTGCCATCAGGGCGGGACTAGAGAGAAACACCGGGGAGCTGTTTTTT
CDR3aa: CAIRAGLERNTGELFF

d_gene: -
j_gene: TRBJ1-4
abundance: few
v_gene: TRBV7-9
CDR3nt: TGTGCCAGCAGAATCGGACAGGAAAAACTGTTTTTT
CDR3aa: CASRIGQEKLFF

d_gene: TRBD1
j_gene: TRBJ1-1
abundance: -
v_gene: TRBV7-9
CDR3nt: TGTGCCAGCAGCTACTTCGACCTGGACAGGGTGAACACTGAAGCTTTCTTT
CDR3aa: CASSYFDLDRVNTEAFF

d_gene: -
j_gene: TRBJ1-4
abundance: -
v_gene: TRBV11-2
CDR3nt: TGTGCCAGCAGCTTACATGAGGCATCTGAAAAACTGTTTTTT
CDR3aa: CASSLHEASEKLFF

d_gene: TRBD1
j_gene: TRBJ1-3
abundance: -
v_gene: TRBV28
CDR3nt: TGTGCCAGCAGTTCCCCAGGACAGGGGTGGGGAAACACCATATATTTT
CDR3aa: CASSSPGQGWGNTIYF

d_gene: -
j_gene: TRBJ2-3
abundance: -
v_gene: TRBV2
CDR3nt: TGTGCCAGCAGTGAAACGGGAGTCTCAACAGATACGCAGTATTTT
CDR3aa: CASSETGVSTDTQYF

d_gene: -
j_gene: TRBJ2-2
abundance: -
v_gene: TRBV11-2
CDR3nt: TGTGCCAGCAGCTTCTTGGGACAACCTACCGGGGAGCTGTTTTTT
CDR3aa: CASSFLGQPTGELFF

d_gene: TRBD2
j_gene: TRBJ2-4
abundance: -
v_gene: TRBV7-8
CDR3nt: TGTGCCAGCAGCTGGGGACTAGCGGGAGTCCGGAACATTCAGTACTTC
CDR3aa: CASSWGLAGVRNIQYF

d_gene: TRBD1
j_gene: TRBJ2-3
abundance: -
v_gene: TRBV4-3
CDR3nt: TGCGCCAGCAGCGATTTTGCGGGACAGGGCACAGATACGCAGTATTTT
CDR3aa: CASSDFAGQGTDTQYF

d_gene: TRBD1
j_gene: TRBJ2-7
abundance: -
v_gene: TRBV4-1
CDR3nt: TGCGCCAGCAGCCAAGTAGACAGGGAGCGAGGCGAGCAGTACTTC
CDR3aa: CASSQVDRERGEQYF

d_gene: -
j_gene: TRBJ1-1
abundance: once
v_gene: TRBV20-1
CDR3nt: TGCAGTGCTAGACAGGGCGAGGAAGCTTTCTTT
CDR3aa: CSARQGEEAFF

d_gene: TRBD1
j_gene: TRBJ2-7
abundance: -
v_gene: TRBV30
CDR3nt: TGTGCCTTCCAACAGGGGCGAGAGCAGTACTTC
CDR3aa: CAFQQGREQYF

d_gene: -
j_gene: TRBJ2-3
abundance: -
v_gene: TRBV9
CDR3nt: TGTGCCAGCAATGGGGGAACCTGGGGGGGCACAGATACGCAGTATTTT
CDR3aa: CASNGGTWGGTDTQYF